One and the same sample provided the 32 T cell receptor beta chains below, sequenced in a study of T cell changes during pregnancy in multiple sclerosis. This table comes from immunoSEQ multiplex PCR, and its TCRdb copy is limited to in-frame clones, with some not included. The sample has 50,000 to 65,000 clones, 70% to 90% seen once. Sequenced material: CD4+ T cells from peripheral blood mononuclear cells, taken in the third trimester of pregnancy. These TCRs come from a female donor with multiple sclerosis, enrolled in a pregnancy study.

The chain joins TRBV29-1 to TRBJ1-2; 7 bases are a match to TRBD1. V lost 4 bases and J lost 0; bases outside the gene matches: 5. The germline V gene has CDR1 SQVTM and CDR2 ANQGSEA. The CDR3 is 14 amino acids. The CDR3 DNA follows: TGCAGCGTTGGGGGACAGTTTACTAACTATGGCTACACCTTC. Amino acids: CSVGGQFTNYGYTF.

CDR3 nucleotide sequence: TGTGCCTGGAGTAAGGGGGCAAGCCAGCCCCAGCATTTT. It specifies CAWSKGASQPQHF. This sequence joins TRBV30 and TRBJ1-5; 7 nucleotides line up with TRBD1. Germline V gene sequence: CDR1 GTSNPN, CDR2 SVGIG (reference sequence). Trimming cost V 2 bases and J 7 bases; bases outside gene matches: 5. There are 13 residues in the CDR3. The variable domain in full, with the rest retrieved from reference TRBV30 and TRBJ1-5, is SQTIHQWPATLVQPVGSPLSLECTVEGTSNPNLYWYRQAAGRGLQLLFYSVGIGQISSEVPQNLSASRPQDRQFILSSKKLLLSDSGFYLCAWSKGASQPQHFGDGTRLSIL.

V usage is TRBV5-4 and J usage is TRBJ2-1; TRBD1 aligns across 8 bases. Losses at the gene ends were 1 base for V and 8 bases for J; bases not matched to a gene: 8. Germline CDR1 reads SGHNT; CDR2 reads YYREEE (reference sequence). The CDR3 extends over 15 amino acids. CDR3 nucleotides: TGTGCCAGCAGCTTGAGGCAGGGGGCGCGGGATGAGCAGTTCTTC. This translates into CASSLRQGARDEQFF. Filled out from reference TRBV5-4 and TRBJ2-1, the complete variable domain reads ETGVTQSPTHLIKTRGQQVTLRCSSQSGHNTVSWYQQALGQGPQFIFQYYREEENGRGNFPPRFSGLQFPNYSSELNVNALELDDSALYLCASSLRQGARDEQFFGPGTRLTVL.

In its sample, this clone was seen once. V gene TRBV29-1 combines with J gene TRBJ2-5, with 13 bases identical to TRBD2. V shed 6 bases, J shed 2 bases, and the junction held 6 bases outside the gene matches. CDR1 is SQVTM, CDR2 ANQGSEA, per germline. The CDR3 has 15 residues. The CDR3 protein is CSVVGTSGDQETQYF. CDR3 nucleotide sequence: TGCAGCGTGGTGGGGACTAGCGGGGATCAAGAGACCCAGTACTTC.

The rearrangement links TRBV7-8 to TRBJ2-3; 9 bases match TRBD2. Looked up from germline, CDR1 is SGHVS and CDR2 is FQNEAQ. The CDR3 contains 15 residues. V shed 2 bases, J shed 4 bases, and the junction held 4 bases outside the gene matches. The CDR3 DNA is TGTGCCAGCAGCTTACTAGCGGGGTTCGCAGATACGCAGTATTTT. This gives the protein CASSLLAGFADTQYF. The whole variable domain, remainder taken from reference TRBV7-8 and TRBJ2-3, is GAGVSQSPRYKVAKRGQDVALRCDPISGHVSLFWYQQALGQGPEFLTYFQNEAQLDKSGLPSDRFFAERPEGSVSTLKIQRTQQEDSAVYLCASSLLAGFADTQYFGPGTRLTVL.

This sequence joins TRBV2 and TRBJ1-2; TRBD1 aligns across 8 bases. Germline V lookup: CDR1 SNHLY, CDR2 FYNNEI. The CDR3 covers 15 residues. Losses at the gene ends were 3 bases for V and 4 bases for J; bases not matched to a gene: 7. This CDR3 reads CASSDPGGVIYGYTF. The CDR3 bases are TGTGCCAGCAGTGACCCAGGGGGCGTGATCTATGGCTACACCTTC.

CDR3 region: CASSRGTGGSSEKLFF. CDR3 nucleotide sequence: TGTGCCAGCTCAAGGGGGACAGGGGGCTCGAGTGAAAAACTGTTTTTT. This chain uses TRBV18 with TRBJ1-4, with 12 bases matching TRBD1. V lost 5 bases, J lost 7 bases, and 8 bases stayed unmatched. The CDR3 runs to 16 residues. Germline CDR1 reads KGHSH; CDR2 reads LQKENI.

The chain has TRBV19 and TRBJ1-5; tentative D call: TRBD1 (5 bases). The CDR3 covers 18 residues. The germline CDR1 and CDR2 sequences are LNHDA and SQIVND (reference sequence). The V gene lost 2 bases and the J gene lost 4 bases, with 21 bases spanning the gap. The CDR3 DNA follows: TGTGCCAGTAGTATAAACCCCTTTATGGACAAGGTTAATCAGCCCCAGCATTTT. Translated, it gives CASSINPFMDKVNQPQHF.

This chain links TRBV10-3 with TRBJ1-4; 9 bases fit TRBD1. The CDR3 is 14 amino acids. Germline loops: CDR1 ENHRY, CDR2 SYGVKD. Germline trimming cut 6 bases from V and 7 bases from J; bases unmatched to any gene: 6. The CDR3 region has the DNA TGTGCCATCAGGGGACAGGGCCCTAGTGAAAAACTGTTTTTT. It is translated as CAIRGQGPSEKLFF.

This chain uses TRBV18 with TRBJ2-5; TRBD1 matches 9 bases. V gave up 8 bases and J gave up 5 bases; unmatched junction bases: 12. Germline V CDR1 and CDR2: KGHSH, LQKENI. The CDR3 has 15 residues. DNA of the CDR3: TGTGCCAGCACCCGCGCGAAAGGACAGGGGGAGACCCAGTACTTC. It encodes CASTRAKGQGETQYF.

This clone was detected only a few times. In DNA, the CDR3 is TGTGCCTGGAGTGTCTCACAGGGTAGTGGCTACACCTTC. This codes for CAWSVSQGSGYTF. This chain uses TRBV30 with TRBJ1-2; TRBD1 might be the D (6 bases). Germline assignment: CDR1 GTSNPN and CDR2 SVGIG (reference sequence). The germline V and J ends were trimmed by 0 bases and 7 bases, with 12 bases remaining between them. CDR3 length: 13 amino acids.

In its sample, this clone was seen a few times. V usage is TRBV30 and J usage is TRBJ1-1, with no clear D. Germline assignment: CDR1 GTSNPN and CDR2 SVGIG (reference sequence). The CDR3 is 12 amino acids. V was clipped by 0 bases and J by 10 bases, with 12 bases between them. CDR3 loop: CAWSVWLGGAFF. CDR3 DNA: TGTGCCTGGAGTGTATGGTTAGGAGGAGCTTTCTTT.

This clone was picked up one time. V and J are TRBV30 and TRBJ2-7, with TRBD1 as a possible D gene (5 bases). V shed 1 base and J shed 4 bases, with 8 bases lying between them. Germline V CDR1 and CDR2: GTSNPN, SVGIG (reference sequence). The CDR3 has 12 residues. This CDR3 reads CAWSETAYEQYF. The DNA for the CDR3 is TGTGCCTGGAGTGAGACAGCATACGAGCAGTACTTC.

This clone was seen only once. This sequence joins TRBV6-4 and TRBJ2-1, with 10 bases identical to TRBD1. The germline CDR1 and CDR2 sequences are MRHNA and SNTAGT. CDR3 length: 16 residues. The J segment lost 7 bases and the V segment lost 0 bases, leaving 6 bases of the junction unmatched. CDR3 amino acids: CASSDSEDRGGNEQFF. The CDR3 DNA is TGTGCCAGCAGTGACTCCGAGGACAGGGGGGGTAATGAGCAGTTCTTC.

This chain uses TRBV7-3 with TRBJ1-1; weak D call: TRBD1 (5 bases). CDR1 SGHTA and CDR2 FQGTGA come from the germline V gene. V lost 2 bases and J 1 base, leaving 5 bases between the germline ends. This CDR3 is 13 amino acids long. CDR3 DNA: TGTGCCAGCAGCTTACAGGGGAACACTGAAGCTTTCTTT. Its protein is CASSLQGNTEAFF.

J is TRBJ2-3 and V is TRBV7-6, with a weak D call TRBD2 (5 bases). The CDR3 is 16 residues long. Between the trimmed V and J ends, which lost 4 bases and 5 bases, there was a span of 19 bases. Germline V lookup: CDR1 SGHVS, CDR2 FNYEAQ. For the CDR3, the DNA is TGTGCCAGCAGCTCCCTCGGGCGGGCGGTGCGAGATACGCAGTATTTT. Translated, it gives CASSSLGRAVRDTQYF.

The chain carries TRBV30 and TRBJ2-2; D not resolved. Germline V lookup: CDR1 GTSNPN, CDR2 SVGIG (reference sequence). With 2 bases removed from V and 5 bases from J, the gap between germline ends came to 9 bases. This CDR3 is built from 13 residues. DNA of the CDR3: TGTGCCTGGAGTAAACTTAGAACCGGGGAGCTGTTTTTT. Residues: CAWSKLRTGELFF.

This chain links TRBV5-1 with TRBJ1-1; D is perhaps TRBD1 (5 bases). The CDR3 covers 13 residues. V was shortened by 4 bases and J by 5 bases, with 12 bases between the two germline ends. Germline CDR1 and CDR2: SGHRS and YFSETQ. This CDR3 reads CASSPGGGTEAFF. Here the CDR3 DNA reads TGCGCCAGCAGCCCGGGGGGGGGAACTGAAGCTTTCTTT.

The chain joins TRBV27 to TRBJ2-7, with 9 bases fitting TRBD1. Germline V gives CDR1 MNHEY, CDR2 SMNVEV (reference sequence). V was clipped by 6 bases and J by 2 bases; unmatched bases: 11. This CDR3 is built from 16 residues. CDR3 in amino acids: CASSGGTGQGTYEQYF. CDR3 bases: TGTGCCAGCAGCGGCGGGACAGGGCAAGGGACCTACGAGCAGTACTTC.

The genes are TRBV11-2 and TRBJ1-4; D possibly corresponds to TRBD1 (6 bases). Trimming took off 5 bases at V and 4 bases at J, with 23 bases between the two ends. The CDR3 loop spans 18 amino acids. Germline V gene data show CDR1 as SGHAT and CDR2 as FQNNGV. The CDR3 spells CASSPGRGGGRINEKLFF. CDR3 sequence (DNA): TGTGCCAGCAGCCCGGGGCGAGGGGGAGGGAGGATTAATGAAAAACTGTTTTTT.

The rearrangement uses TRBV6-1 and TRBJ1-1; no definite D call. The germline V gene encodes CDR1 MNHNS and CDR2 SASEGT. V lost 2 bases and J lost 1, with 8 bases in between. The CDR3 covers 14 residues. This CDR3 reads CASSEPGGNTEAFF. In DNA form, the CDR3 reads TGTGCCAGCAGTGAACCGGGAGGGAACACTGAAGCTTTCTTT.

This chain uses TRBV6-8 with TRBJ2-1; a weak D match, TRBD2 (6 bases). CDR3 length equals 16 residues. Germline V gene sequence: CDR1 MNHGY, CDR2 SAAAGT. The V end was cut by 2 bases, the J end by 4 bases, with 15 bases between. The CDR3 loop reads CASSYPGLNRYNEQFF. CDR3 coding DNA: TGTGCCAGCAGTTACCCAGGACTAAACCGATACAATGAGCAGTTCTTC.

The chain carries TRBV9 and TRBJ2-1, with 12 bases identical to TRBD2. The germline V gene has CDR1 SGDLS and CDR2 YYNGEE. V lost 6 bases, J lost 9 bases, and 7 bases stayed unmatched. The CDR3 runs to 14 residues. CDR3 DNA: TGTGCCAGCACCAGACTAGCGGGAGTCTCTGAGCAGTTCTTC. Translation gives CASTRLAGVSEQFF.

The rearrangement links TRBV10-2 to TRBJ1-5, with D perhaps TRBD1 (5 bases). The germline V gene has CDR1 WSHSY and CDR2 SAAADI. V lost 7 bases, J lost 4 bases, and 11 bases lay in between. This CDR3 spans 13 amino acids. The CDR3 loop is CASKGNLNQPQHF. The DNA for the CDR3 is TGCGCCAGCAAGGGGAACCTAAATCAGCCCCAGCATTTT.

V is TRBV5-1 and J is TRBJ2-1; 10 bases are shared with TRBD2. The J segment lost 7 bases and the V segment lost 1 base, leaving 8 bases of the junction unmatched. The CDR3 consists of 16 residues. CDR1 and CDR2 (germline): SGHRS, YFSETQ. In nucleotides, the CDR3 is TGCGCCAGCAGCTTGAGATTAGCGGGAGGCATGAATGAGCAGTTCTTC. This translates into CASSLRLAGGMNEQFF. Together with reference TRBV5-1 and TRBJ2-1, the CDR3 gives the full variable domain: KAGVTQTPRYLIKTRGQQVTLSCSPISGHRSVSWYQQTPGQGLQFLFEYFSETQRNKGNFPGRFSGRQFSNSRSEMNVSTLELGDSALYLCASSLRLAGGMNEQFFGPGTRLTVL.

The rearrangement links TRBV6-1 to TRBJ1-4; 9 positions match TRBD1. Germline V gene sequence: CDR1 MNHNS, CDR2 SASEGT. The CDR3 covers 15 residues. Unmatched junction bases numbered 9, after V lost 6 bases and J lost 7 bases. CDR3 in DNA: TGTGCCAGCAGGGATTCGGGACAGGGTGGTGAAAAACTGTTTTTT. Its translation is CASRDSGQGGEKLFF.

V usage is TRBV7-6 and J usage is TRBJ2-3; 14 bases agree with TRBD2. Germline V gene lookup returns CDR1 SGHVS and CDR2 FNYEAQ. The J segment lost 3 bases and the V segment lost 5 bases, leaving 4 bases of the junction unmatched. CDR3 length: 16 amino acids. For the CDR3, the DNA is TGTGCCAGCAGCACTCGGACTAGCGGGGGGACAGATACGCAGTATTTT. This codes for CASSTRTSGGTDTQYF.

This chain joins TRBV18 and TRBJ2-7; TRBD2 matches at 11 bases. Germline lookup yields CDR1 KGHSH and CDR2 LQKENI. The CDR3 covers 16 residues. Losses at the gene ends were 3 bases for V and 5 bases for J; bases not matched to a gene: 9. The CDR3 coding sequence is TGTGCCAGCTCACCGGCCGGGTTAGCGGGAGGGAACGAGCAGTACTTC. Amino acids: CASSPAGLAGGNEQYF.

This chain uses TRBV6-1 with TRBJ1-1; 8 positions agree with TRBD1. CDR1 MNHNS and CDR2 SASEGT come from the germline V gene. This CDR3 region has 15 residues. The trim removed 2 bases at V and 4 bases at J, leaving 6 bases unmatched. Written as DNA, the CDR3 is TGTGCCAGCAGTGAAATGGACAGGGTGGGCACTGAAGCTTTCTTT. Encoded protein: CASSEMDRVGTEAFF.

The J gene is TRBJ2-3, the V gene TRBV9, with TRBD2 matching 9 bases. Germline-derived CDR1 and CDR2 are SGDLS and YYNGEE. Trimming cost V 0 bases and J 0 bases; bases outside gene matches: 17. This CDR3 has 21 amino acids. For the CDR3, the DNA is TGTGCCAGCAGCGTAGGCCCCCGGCTAGCGGGAATTTTATGGAGCACAGATACGCAGTATTTT. Amino acid sequence: CASSVGPRLAGILWSTDTQYF.

V usage is TRBV12-5 and J usage is TRBJ1-2, with D unclear. Germline values: CDR1 LGHNT, CDR2 FRNRAP. V was clipped by 0 bases and J by 1 base, with 12 bases between them. This CDR3 spans 16 amino acids. CDR3 DNA: TGTGCTAGTGGTTTGGTCCTTCGCGGGTTTAACTATGGCTACACCTTC. Encoded protein: CASGLVLRGFNYGYTF.

J is TRBJ1-1 and V is TRBV5-6; D is undetermined. Per germline, CDR1 SGHDT and CDR2 YYEEEE. There are 14 residues in the CDR3. Trimming took 3 bases from V and 2 from J, leaving 11 bases between them. CDR3 loop: CASSSGSFNTEAFF. The CDR3 bases are TGTGCCAGCAGCTCCGGGTCATTTAACACTGAAGCTTTCTTT.